The 18 T cell receptor beta chains given below trace back to one sample, sequenced in a study of tissue T cells after allogeneic stem cell transplantation. Method: immunoSEQ multiplex PCR; TCRdb's copy keeps in-frame clones and lacks some. The sample contains some 4,000 clones, approximately 78% of which appear only once. Steroid-refractory graft-versus-host disease after allogeneic hematopoietic cell transplant qualified adults for prospective research-autopsy enrollment. Sequences were derived from esophageal tissue, sampled at autopsy. The receptors shown here come from a male patient older than 55 with steroid-refractory graft-versus-host disease after an allogeneic stem cell transplant. Some T cells may be transferred from the graft donor.

This rearrangement joins TRBV3-1 (or the pseudogene TRBV3-2) to TRBJ1-2; tentatively, D is TRBD1 (5 bases). The germline CDR1 and CDR2 sequences are LGHDT and YNNKEL (reference sequence). The V and J ends lost 1 base and 6 bases respectively, with 15 bases between them. This CDR3 is 15 amino acids long. The CDR3 sequence is CASSQGEGRVDGYTF. The DNA for the CDR3 is TGTGCCAGCAGCCAAGGAGAGGGCAGGGTGGATGGCTACACCTTC.

The chain links TRBV19 to TRBJ1-4, with D possibly matching TRBD1 (5 bases). The CDR3 has 16 amino acids. The germline gives CDR1 LNHDA, CDR2 SQIVND (reference sequence). Between the trimmed V and J ends, which lost 5 bases and 7 bases, there was a span of 20 bases. The CDR3 nucleotides read TGTGCCAGTAGTTCCCCCATCGGGCCTCAGGGTGAAAAACTGTTTTTT. Protein sequence: CASSSPIGPQGEKLFF.

The genes are TRBV28 and TRBJ1-1; D unresolved. This CDR3 contains 13 residues. CDR1 and CDR2 (germline): MDHEN, SYDVKM. Trimming stripped 2 bases from V and 11 bases from J, with 15 bases between. The CDR3 nucleotides read TGTGCCAGCAGTTTAGAGGTAGATCTCCGGGCTTTCTTT. This codes for CASSLEVDLRAFF.

The chain is built from TRBV29-1 and TRBJ2-1, with D unclear. Germline V CDR1 and CDR2: SQVTM, ANQGSEA. The V and J ends lost 1 base and 1 base respectively, with 5 bases between them. This CDR3 spans 13 amino acids. The CDR3, as DNA: TGCAGCGTTGAAGGGCGTTCCTACAATGAGCAGTTCTTC. The encoded protein is CSVEGRSYNEQFF.

J is TRBJ1-2 and V is TRBV6-5; unclear D gene. This CDR3 has 13 amino acids. Germline CDR1 reads MNHEY; CDR2 reads SVGAGI. Trimming cost V 4 bases and J 6 bases, with 12 bases left between them. CDR3 sequence reads: CASSLNRLDGYTF. The CDR3 nucleotides read TGTGCCAGCAGTTTGAATCGGCTAGATGGCTACACCTTC.

The CDR3, as DNA: TGTGCCAGTAGTCTTGGATATGCAGGGAATCAGCCCCAGCATTTT. Its protein is CASSLGYAGNQPQHF. The rearrangement links TRBV19 to TRBJ1-5; a possible D gene is TRBD1 (5 bases). Trimming removed 5 bases from V and 4 bases from J, with 15 bases in between. Germline V gene data show CDR1 as LNHDA and CDR2 as SQIVND (reference sequence). This CDR3 has 15 residues.

The chain joins TRBV5-1 to TRBJ2-7; 12 nucleotides line up with TRBD1. This CDR3 is built from 16 residues. Per the germline V gene, CDR1 is SGHRS and CDR2 is YFSETQ. The J segment lost 6 bases and the V segment lost 0 bases, leaving 7 bases of the junction unmatched. As DNA, the CDR3 is TGCGCCAGCAGCTTGGGATCCGGGACAGGGGGCGTCGAGCAGTACTTC. Protein sequence: CASSLGSGTGGVEQYF.

The rearrangement links TRBV6-5 to TRBJ2-3; TRBD2 is a possible D gene (6 bases). The CDR3 consists of 14 residues. V gave up 6 bases and J gave up 1 base, with 11 bases separating them. From germline, CDR1 is MNHEY and CDR2 SVGAGI. The CDR3 bases are TGTGCCAGCAGGGCGGGGATCGGCACAGATACGCAGTATTTT. Translated, it gives CASRAGIGTDTQYF.

This sequence joins TRBV5-1 and TRBJ2-5; D is perhaps TRBD1 (5 bases). CDR3 length: 15 residues. Trimming cost V 2 bases and J 4 bases, with 15 bases left between them. Germline CDR1 reads SGHRS; CDR2 reads YFSETQ. The chain's CDR3 is CASSLGASVAETQYF. DNA for the CDR3: TGCGCCAGCAGCTTAGGGGCGTCGGTGGCAGAGACCCAGTACTTC.

The V gene is TRBV6-5, the J gene TRBJ2-2; no clear D. Germline V gives CDR1 MNHEY, CDR2 SVGAGI. This CDR3 spans 13 amino acids. V lost 10 bases and J lost 0, with 9 bases in between. CDR3 coding DNA: TGTGCCACCTCAATTTCGAACACCGGGGAGCTGTTTTTT. Encoded protein: CATSISNTGELFF.

The V gene is TRBV5-4, the J gene TRBJ2-5; a possible D gene is TRBD2 (5 bases). The CDR3 spans 11 residues. V lost 10 bases to trimming and J lost 3 bases, with 10 bases between them. The germline V gene has CDR1 SGHNT and CDR2 YYREEE (reference sequence). In nucleotides, the CDR3 is TGTGCCCAAGGGAGCGAAGAGACCCAGTACTTC. Translation gives CAQGSEETQYF.

Judged by abundance, this clone is large. V is TRBV12-3 or TRBV12-4 and J is TRBJ1-2; D perhaps matches TRBD1 (5 bases). With 4 bases removed from V and 7 bases from J, the gap between germline ends came to 10 bases. The CDR3 is 12 amino acids. The CDR3 coding sequence is TGTGCCAGCAGTTCTCAGGGTCTTGGCTACACCTTC. This codes for CASSSQGLGYTF.

CDR3 residues: CASSLSPRQETQYF. CDR3 DNA sequence: TGTGCCAGCAGTTTATCCCCCCGGCAAGAGACCCAGTACTTC. This chain joins TRBV28 and TRBJ2-5, with D hard to call. The germline V gene has CDR1 MDHEN and CDR2 SYDVKM. This CDR3 is 14 amino acids long. Trimming removed 1 base from V and 2 bases from J, with 8 bases in between.

The genes are TRBV7-2 and TRBJ2-3; TRBD2 aligns across 10 bases. CDR1 and CDR2 from the germline V gene are SGHTA and FQGNSA. The CDR3 loop spans 17 amino acids. J lost 6 bases, V lost 2 bases, and 11 bases had no gene match. In DNA, the CDR3 is TGTGCCAGCAGCTTACGGAGCGGGGGGGCTTTAGGGGATACGCAGTATTTT. Translation: CASSLRSGGALGDTQYF. Full variable domain (rest looked up from reference TRBV7-2 and TRBJ2-3): GAGVSQSPSNKVTEKGKDVELRCDPISGHTALYWYRQSLGQGLEFLIYFQGNSAPDKSGLPSDRFSAERTGGSVSTLTIQRTQQEDSAVYLCASSLRSGGALGDTQYFGPGTRLTVL.

The chain employs TRBV28 and TRBJ1-3; D not certain. The V end was cut by 2 bases, the J end by 3 bases, with 14 bases between. Germline V gives CDR1 MDHEN, CDR2 SYDVKM. The CDR3 loop spans 16 amino acids. CDR3 sequence (DNA): TGTGCCAGCAGTTTAGTGGAGGACCCCTTTGGAAACACCATATATTTT. Translation gives CASSLVEDPFGNTIYF.

The chain carries TRBV11-2 and TRBJ1-6; 7 bases fit TRBD1. The CDR3 has 18 residues. V shed 3 bases, J shed 4 bases, and the junction held 12 bases outside the gene matches. Looked up from germline, CDR1 is SGHAT and CDR2 is FQNNGV. The CDR3: CASSLSRDSRTYNSPLHF. CDR3 coding DNA: TGTGCCAGCAGCTTGTCCCGGGACAGTCGAACATATAATTCACCCCTCCACTTT.

This chain uses TRBV5-4 with TRBJ2-7; a possible D gene is TRBD1 (5 bases). The CDR3 is made up of 12 amino acids. Germline lookup yields CDR1 SGHNT and CDR2 YYREEE (reference sequence). V was cut by 5 bases and J by 3 bases, with 9 bases left in between. The CDR3 nucleotides are TGTGCCAGCAGTTCGGACATCTACGAGCAGTACTTC. It specifies CASSSDIYEQYF.

The CDR3 sequence: CASSQDRYHTEAFF. The CDR3 DNA reads as TGTGCCAGCAGCCAAGACAGATACCACACTGAAGCTTTCTTT. The V gene is TRBV3-1 (or the pseudogene TRBV3-2), the J gene TRBJ1-1; D gene unclear. V dropped 0 bases and J dropped 3 bases, with 8 bases sitting between them. The CDR3 covers 14 residues. Germline V lookup: CDR1 LGHDT, CDR2 YNNKEL (reference sequence).